Shown below are 2 T cell receptor beta chains from a single sample sequenced in a study of T cells in Graves' hyperthyroidism and ophthalmopathy. Amplification yielded TCR beta CDR3 regions, with RNA transcripts as the source. In the first-round RT-PCR of the TCR CDR3, the HTBI primer set was used. TCRdb re-called the multiplex PCR reads through MiXCR, storing one row per CDR3 protein. The sample lists nearly 600,000 distinct CDR3 sequences; about 15% were seen once. Sequencing was done on a sample of blood. These receptors originate from a woman in her twenties or thirties with Graves' hyperthyroidism that later progressed to Graves' ophthalmopathy.

This clonotype was recorded a few times. J is TRBJ1-2 and V is TRBV19; D unclear. The germline gives CDR1 LNHDA, CDR2 SQIVND (reference sequence). The CDR3 spans 15 residues. Trimming took off 9 bases at V and 1 base at J, with 18 bases between the two ends. CDR3 coding DNA: TGTGCCAGCCGGGATGAGAAGCTCCTTAACTATGGCTACACCTTC. As protein: CASRDEKLLNYGYTF. The full variable domain, rest sourced from reference TRBV19 and TRBJ1-2, is DGGITQSPKYLFRKEGQNVTLSCEQNLNHDAMYWYRQDPGQGLRLIYYSQIVNDFQKGDIAEGYSVSREKKESFPLTVTSAQKNPTAFYLCASRDEKLLNYGYTFGSGTRLTVV.

As to this clonotype: A much larger clone is a single base away; this may be a read error. The rearrangement joins TRBV12-3 or TRBV12-4 to TRBJ2-3, with 13 bases lining up with TRBD2. V shed 2 bases and J 3 bases; nucleotides not matched to a gene: 5. The CDR3 length is 17 residues. The CDR3 loop reads CASSLRTSGRVTDTQYF. The CDR3 nucleotides are TGTGCCAGCAGTTTAAGGACTAGCGGGAGAGTGACAGATACGCAGTATTTT.